This is a list of T cell receptor beta chains from one sample in a study of blood T cell repertoires in COVID-19. TCRdb keeps only in-frame clones here, not all; method: immunoSEQ multiplex PCR. This sample yields about 270,000 clones, of which around 84% are seen a single time; roughly 1.5% belongs to the top ten. The sample consisted of peripheral blood. These TCRs come from a human donor with COVID-19, enrolled during active disease. The donor label of this sample is uncertain. Both conserved end residues are part of each CDR3. The D gene is left open where the match is weak. Expanded clones are given a class, and other clones once, few, many or no size at all.

j_call cdr3_length v_call clone_size d_call cdr3_aa cdr3_nt
TRBJ2-3 18 TRBV7-2 - TRBD2 CASSPFRTGTSGGDTQYF TGTGCCAGCAGCCCTTTTCGCACCGGGACTAGCGGGGGAGATACGCAGTATTTT
TRBJ1-2 14 TRBV5-1 - - CASSLAGDLGGYTF TGCGCCAGCAGCTTGGCGGGGGATCTGGGCGGCTACACCTTC
TRBJ1-1 12 TRBV30 many TRBD1 CAADRDGAEAFF TGTGCGGCGGACAGGGACGGCGCTGAAGCTTTCTTT
TRBJ2-7 15 TRBV18 - TRBD1 CASSPPKTGKGEQYF TGTGCCAGCTCACCACCGAAGACAGGGAAGGGCGAGCAGTACTTC
TRBJ2-7 18 TRBV27 - TRBD2 CASTSKHLSSGRPYEQYF TGTGCCAGTACATCGAAACATTTATCTAGCGGGAGGCCCTACGAGCAGTACTTC
TRBJ2-1 16 TRBV10-1 once - CASPEYQRHSYNEQFF TGCGCCAGCCCCGAGTACCAGCGTCACTCCTACAATGAGCAGTTCTTC
TRBJ1-5 13 TRBV12-3/TRBV12-4 - - CASSPREDQPQHF TGTGCCAGCAGTCCCCGGGAGGATCAGCCCCAGCATTTT
TRBJ2-1 16 TRBV9 once TRBD2 CASSVVASGSNNEQFF TGTGCCAGCAGCGTAGTCGCTAGCGGGAGTAACAATGAGCAGTTCTTC
TRBJ2-5 15 TRBV27 once - CASSPYRDLRETQYF TGTGCCAGCAGTCCCTACAGGGACCTTCGGGAGACCCAGTACTTC
TRBJ2-1 17 TRBV21-1 - - CASSKYSLAGGNNEQFF TGTGCCAGCAGCAAATACTCTCTAGCGGGAGGGAACAATGAGCAGTTCTTC
TRBJ1-2 14 TRBV28 - - CASSLWSQGYGYTF TGTGCCAGCAGTTTATGGTCACAGGGATATGGCTACACCTTC
TRBJ1-2 14 TRBV9 once - CASSVESQGYGYTF TGTGCCAGCAGCGTAGAAAGCCAGGGCTATGGCTACACCTTC
TRBJ1-2 14 TRBV19 - - CASTIRTGFYGYTF TGTGCCAGTACCATTCGAACAGGGTTTTATGGCTACACCTTC
TRBJ1-3 14 TRBV28 - TRBD1 CASAGTGRGNTIYF TGTGCCAGCGCGGGGACAGGGCGCGGAAACACCATATATTTT
TRBJ1-4 15 TRBV7-8 few - CASSYTGAPGEKLFF TGTGCCAGCAGCTACACAGGTGCCCCTGGGGAAAAACTGTTTTTT
TRBJ1-4 17 TRBV7-9 once TRBD1 CASSDGQGGLRGEKLFF TGTGCCAGCAGCGACGGACAGGGGGGTCTTAGGGGTGAAAAACTGTTTTTT
TRBJ1-3 17 TRBV5-4 - TRBD1 CAARDSGGSSSGNTIYF TGTGCCGCCAGGGACAGCGGAGGCTCCAGCTCTGGAAACACCATATATTTT
TRBJ2-7 13 TRBV3-1/TRBV3-2 - - CASSSPAGDEQYF TGTGCCAGCAGCAGTCCAGCAGGGGACGAGCAGTACTTC
TRBJ1-1 18 TRBV27 - TRBD1 CASSFSGQGVGMNTEAFF TGTGCCAGCAGTTTTTCAGGACAGGGAGTGGGTATGAACACTGAAGCTTTCTTT
TRBJ1-2 13 TRBV5-5 few TRBD1 CASSLEQGYGYTF TGTGCCAGCAGCTTGGAACAGGGGTATGGCTACACCTTC
TRBJ2-5 15 TRBV27 - - CASSLLGENQETQYF TGTGCCAGCAGTTTATTGGGCGAGAACCAAGAGACCCAGTACTTC
TRBJ2-3 12 TRBV5-5 - TRBD2 CASSSRGGTQYF TGTGCCAGCAGCTCCCGGGGGGGTACGCAGTATTTT
TRBJ1-2 15 TRBV28 - TRBD1 CASSIPTGGYHGYTF TGTGCCAGCAGCATCCCCACAGGGGGGTATCATGGCTACACCTTC
TRBJ1-2 12 TRBV3-1/TRBV3-2 - - CASSPGMYGYTF TGTGCCAGCAGCCCCGGGATGTATGGCTACACCTTC
TRBJ2-1 12 TRBV29-1 - - CSVGRGSNEQFF TGCAGCGTTGGAAGAGGTAGCAATGAGCAGTTCTTC
TRBJ1-4 16 TRBV7-2 - TRBD1 CASSLAKGAGYEKLFF TGTGCCAGCAGCTTAGCAAAGGGGGCGGGTTATGAAAAACTGTTTTTT
TRBJ1-4 14 TRBV28 - - CASSLGGRVEKLFF TGTGCCAGCAGTTTAGGGGGCAGGGTCGAAAAACTGTTTTTT
TRBJ2-2 15 TRBV7-3 - TRBD1 CASSRQGTNTGELFF TGTGCCAGCAGCCGACAGGGGACAAACACCGGGGAGCTGTTTTTT
TRBJ2-2 16 TRBV19 - - CASSILPGANTGELFF TGTGCCAGTAGTATCTTACCCGGGGCGAACACCGGGGAGCTGTTTTTT
TRBJ2-1 14 TRBV3-1/TRBV3-2 - TRBD2 CASSQRLAGNEQFF TGTGCCAGCAGCCAACGCCTAGCGGGCAATGAGCAGTTCTTC
TRBJ1-2 17 TRBV5-1 - TRBD1 CASSPRDRGPSSAGYTF TGCGCCAGCAGCCCCCGGGACAGGGGGCCCTCTTCAGCGGGCTACACCTTC
TRBJ2-5 14 TRBV23-1 - - CASSQGEPWETQYF TGCGCCAGCAGTCAAGGGGAGCCATGGGAGACCCAGTACTTC
TRBJ1-1 16 TRBV3-1/TRBV3-2 - - CASSQDGRGWGTEAFF TGTGCCAGCAGCCAAGATGGACGGGGATGGGGCACTGAAGCTTTCTTT
TRBJ1-2 17 TRBV28 - TRBD1 CASSSPPGTADNYGYTF TGTGCCAGCAGTTCACCTCCCGGGACAGCTGATAACTATGGCTACACCTTC
TRBJ2-2 16 TRBV11-2 once - CASSLVEGAGTGELFF TGTGCCAGCAGCTTAGTGGAGGGCGCGGGCACCGGGGAGCTGTTTTTT
TRBJ1-6 15 TRBV19 - TRBD1 CASSTGGVGNSPLHF TGTGCCAGTAGCACAGGGGGTGTTGGTAATTCACCCCTCCACTTT
TRBJ2-3 16 TRBV7-3 - - CASSPDRGMSTDTQYF TGTGCCAGCAGCCCCGATCGAGGGATGAGCACAGATACGCAGTATTTT